This T cell receptor (beta chain) was identified in a study of cytomegalovirus exposure and HLA in healthy donors. Study conclusions and caveats: As was reported, the classifier diagnosed cytomegalovirus status with high specificity and sensitivity. Analyses of presence/absence relied on an assumption of roughly uniform sequencing depth across donors.

Turning to this clone: The target antigen is unknown.

With 0 bases removed from V and 4 bases from J, the gap between germline ends came to 8 bases. This CDR3 has 14 residues. Germline CDR1 is MGHRA and CDR2 is YSYEKL. PCR amplification relied on 60 Vbeta primers (plus 13 Jbeta primers). Repertoires were generated with immunoSEQ multiplex PCR, while TCRdb's copy carries only in-frame clones and drops some. The table has fewer than 200,000 clones, over 80% seen once. The genes are TRBV4-1 and TRBJ2-3, with D possibly TRBD2 on 5 matching bases. The sample was PBMCs. This clonotype was sampled from a male donor in good health and CMV-seronegative. CDR3 sequence (DNA): TGCGCCAGCAGCCAAGATCTAGCACCAGATACGCAGTATTTT. Translating it yields CASSQDLAPDTQYF.